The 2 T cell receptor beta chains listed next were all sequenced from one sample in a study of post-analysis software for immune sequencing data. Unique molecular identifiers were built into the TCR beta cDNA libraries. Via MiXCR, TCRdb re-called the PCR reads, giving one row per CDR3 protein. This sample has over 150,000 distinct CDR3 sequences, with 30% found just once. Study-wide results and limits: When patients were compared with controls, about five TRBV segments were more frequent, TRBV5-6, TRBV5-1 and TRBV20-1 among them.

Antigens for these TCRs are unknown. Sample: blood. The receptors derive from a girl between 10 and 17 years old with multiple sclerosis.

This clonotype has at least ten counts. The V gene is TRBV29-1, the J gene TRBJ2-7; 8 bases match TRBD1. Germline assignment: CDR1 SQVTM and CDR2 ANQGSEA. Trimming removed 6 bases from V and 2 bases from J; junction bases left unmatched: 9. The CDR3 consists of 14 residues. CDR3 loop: CSVAWTGRPYEQYF. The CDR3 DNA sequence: TGCAGCGTCGCATGGACAGGGCGACCCTACGAGCAGTACTTC.

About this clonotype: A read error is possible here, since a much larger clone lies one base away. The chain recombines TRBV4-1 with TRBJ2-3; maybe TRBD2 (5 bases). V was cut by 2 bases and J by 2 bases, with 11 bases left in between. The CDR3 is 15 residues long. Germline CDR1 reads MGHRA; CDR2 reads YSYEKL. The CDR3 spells CASSQQDSATDTQYF. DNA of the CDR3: TGCGCCAGCAGCCAACAGGACTCTGCCACAGATACGCAGTATTTT.